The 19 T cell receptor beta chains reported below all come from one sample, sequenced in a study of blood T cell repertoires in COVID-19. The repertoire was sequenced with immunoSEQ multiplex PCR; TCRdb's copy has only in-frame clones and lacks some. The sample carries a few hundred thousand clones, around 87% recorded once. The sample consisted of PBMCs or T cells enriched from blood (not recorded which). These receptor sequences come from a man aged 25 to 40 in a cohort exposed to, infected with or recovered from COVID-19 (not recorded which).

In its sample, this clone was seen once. The CDR3, as DNA: TGTGCCAGCAGTCTACAGGGAAGGGAGCAGTACTTC. Encoded protein: CASSLQGREQYF. The J gene is TRBJ2-7, the V gene TRBV28; D possibly corresponds to TRBD1 (6 bases). Germline-derived CDR1 and CDR2 are MDHEN and SYDVKM. The CDR3 covers 12 residues. V was pared by 5 bases and J by 7 bases, with 12 bases between.

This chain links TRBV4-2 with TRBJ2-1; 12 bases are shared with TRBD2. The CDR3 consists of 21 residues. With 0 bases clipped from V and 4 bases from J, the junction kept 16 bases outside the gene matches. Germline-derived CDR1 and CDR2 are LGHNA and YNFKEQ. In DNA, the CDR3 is TGTGCCAGCAGCCAAGAATCCTGGTCTAGCGGGAGGGTGGGACCTTACAATGAGCAGTTCTTC. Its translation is CASSQESWSSGRVGPYNEQFF.

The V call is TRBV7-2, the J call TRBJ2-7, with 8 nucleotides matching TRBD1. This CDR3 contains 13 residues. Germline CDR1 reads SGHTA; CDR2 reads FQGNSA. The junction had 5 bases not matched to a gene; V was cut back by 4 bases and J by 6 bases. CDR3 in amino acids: CASSSWTGSEQYF. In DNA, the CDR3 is TGTGCCAGCAGCTCTTGGACAGGGAGCGAGCAGTACTTC.

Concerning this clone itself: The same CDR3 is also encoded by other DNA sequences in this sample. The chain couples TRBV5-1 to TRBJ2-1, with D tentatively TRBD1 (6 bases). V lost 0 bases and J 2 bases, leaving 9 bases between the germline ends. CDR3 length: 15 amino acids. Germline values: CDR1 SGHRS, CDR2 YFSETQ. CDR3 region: CASSLDGTTYNEQFF. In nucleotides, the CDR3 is TGCGCCAGCAGCTTGGACGGGACAACCTACAATGAGCAGTTCTTC.

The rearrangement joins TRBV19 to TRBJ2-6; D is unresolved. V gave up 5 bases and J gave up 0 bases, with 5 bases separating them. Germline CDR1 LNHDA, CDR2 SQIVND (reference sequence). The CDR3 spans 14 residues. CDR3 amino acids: CASSFGSGANVLTF. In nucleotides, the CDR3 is TGTGCCAGTAGTTTCGGCTCTGGGGCCAACGTCCTGACTTTC.

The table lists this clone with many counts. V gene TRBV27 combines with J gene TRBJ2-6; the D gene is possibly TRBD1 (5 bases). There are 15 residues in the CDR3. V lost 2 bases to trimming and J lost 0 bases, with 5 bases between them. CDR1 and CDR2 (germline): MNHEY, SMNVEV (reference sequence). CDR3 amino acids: CASSLGHSGANVLTF. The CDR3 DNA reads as TGTGCCAGCAGTTTAGGACACTCTGGGGCCAACGTCCTGACTTTC.

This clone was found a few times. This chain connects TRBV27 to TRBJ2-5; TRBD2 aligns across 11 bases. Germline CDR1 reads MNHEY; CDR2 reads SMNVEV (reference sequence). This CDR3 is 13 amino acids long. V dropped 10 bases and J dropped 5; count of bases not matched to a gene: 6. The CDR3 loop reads CATTSGSRETQYF. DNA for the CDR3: TGTGCCACCACTAGCGGGAGTAGGGAGACCCAGTACTTC.

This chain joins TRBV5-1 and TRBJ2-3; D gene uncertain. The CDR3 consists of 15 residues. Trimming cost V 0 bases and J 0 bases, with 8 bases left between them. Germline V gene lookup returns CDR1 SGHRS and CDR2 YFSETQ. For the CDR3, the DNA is TGCGCCAGCAGCTTGGAGGCGGTTAGCACAGATACGCAGTATTTT. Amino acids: CASSLEAVSTDTQYF.

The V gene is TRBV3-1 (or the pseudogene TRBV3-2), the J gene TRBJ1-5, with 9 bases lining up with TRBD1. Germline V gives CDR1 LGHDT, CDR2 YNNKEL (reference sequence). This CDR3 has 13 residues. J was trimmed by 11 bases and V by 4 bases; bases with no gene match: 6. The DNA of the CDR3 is TGTGCCAGCAGCCCGACGGACAGGGGAGCCCAGCATTTT. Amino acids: CASSPTDRGAQHF.

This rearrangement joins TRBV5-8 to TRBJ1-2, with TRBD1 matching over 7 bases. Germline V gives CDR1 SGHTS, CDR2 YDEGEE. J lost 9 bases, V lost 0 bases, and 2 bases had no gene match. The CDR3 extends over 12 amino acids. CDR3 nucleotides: TGTGCCAGCAGCTTGGGACAGGGTCGCTACACCTTC. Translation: CASSLGQGRYTF.

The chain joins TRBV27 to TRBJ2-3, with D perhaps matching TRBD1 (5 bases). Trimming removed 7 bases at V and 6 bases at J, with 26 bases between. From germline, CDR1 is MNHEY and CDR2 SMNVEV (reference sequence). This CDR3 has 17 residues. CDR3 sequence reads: CASTPIPSQGGSDTQYF. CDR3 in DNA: TGTGCCAGCACCCCTATACCTTCGCAGGGTGGTTCGGATACGCAGTATTTT.

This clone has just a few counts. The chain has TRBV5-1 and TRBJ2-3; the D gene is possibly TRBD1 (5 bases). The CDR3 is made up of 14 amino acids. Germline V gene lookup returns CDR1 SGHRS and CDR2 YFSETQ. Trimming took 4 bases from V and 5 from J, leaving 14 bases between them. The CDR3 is CASSLETEKDTQYF. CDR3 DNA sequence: TGCGCCAGCAGCCTTGAGACAGAAAAAGATACGCAGTATTTT.

The CDR3 coding sequence is TGTGCCAGTAGTACGTCCTCGCGTCCCTCAGGGGATACGCAGTATTTT. It codes for CASSTSSRPSGDTQYF. The chain recombines TRBV19 with TRBJ2-3; maybe TRBD1 (5 bases). CDR3 size: 16 residues. V was clipped by 4 bases and J by 6 bases, with 20 bases between them. The germline gives CDR1 LNHDA, CDR2 SQIVND (reference sequence).

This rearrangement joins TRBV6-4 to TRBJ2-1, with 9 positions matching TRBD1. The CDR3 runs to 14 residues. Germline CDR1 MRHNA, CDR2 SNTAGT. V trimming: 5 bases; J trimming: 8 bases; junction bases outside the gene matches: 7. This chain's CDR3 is CASSRGRDRDEQFF. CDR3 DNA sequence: TGTGCCAGCAGTCGAGGCAGGGACAGGGATGAGCAGTTCTTC.

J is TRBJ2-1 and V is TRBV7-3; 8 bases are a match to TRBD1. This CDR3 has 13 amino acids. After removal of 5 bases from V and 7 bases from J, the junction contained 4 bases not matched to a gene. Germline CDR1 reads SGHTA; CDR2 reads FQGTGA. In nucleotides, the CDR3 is TGTGCCAGCAGCGGGACAGGATCTAATGAGCAGTTCTTC. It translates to CASSGTGSNEQFF.

The CDR3 region has the DNA TGTGCCAGCAGCTCCCGCGGACAGAGTAGCACTGAAGCTTTCTTT. Translated: CASSSRGQSSTEAFF. V gene TRBV7-3 combines with J gene TRBJ1-1, with D tentatively TRBD1 (6 bases). This CDR3 has 15 residues. V lost 4 bases and J lost 4, with 16 bases in between. Germline lookup yields CDR1 SGHTA and CDR2 FQGTGA.

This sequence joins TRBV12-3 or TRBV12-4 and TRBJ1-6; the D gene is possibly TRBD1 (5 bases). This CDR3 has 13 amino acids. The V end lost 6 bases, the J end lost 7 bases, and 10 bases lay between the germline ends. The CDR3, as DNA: TGTGCCAGCAGGCTGGGGGGGAATTCACCCCTCCACTTT. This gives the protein CASRLGGNSPLHF.

The CDR3 reads CASSSLGGSNQPQHF. The CDR3 bases are TGTGCCAGCAGTTCCCTCGGGGGGTCGAATCAGCCCCAGCATTTT. This chain connects TRBV6-2 or TRBV6-3 to TRBJ1-5; possible D gene TRBD1, 5 bases. CDR1 and CDR2 (germline): MNHEY, SVGEGT. The CDR3 has 15 residues. With 4 bases removed from V and 4 bases from J, the gap between germline ends came to 14 bases.

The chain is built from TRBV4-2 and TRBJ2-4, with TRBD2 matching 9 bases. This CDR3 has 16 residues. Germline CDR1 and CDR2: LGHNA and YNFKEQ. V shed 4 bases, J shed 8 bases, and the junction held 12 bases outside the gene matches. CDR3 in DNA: TGTGCCAGCAGCCTACGGCGGGAGGGACCGCGGGACATTCAGTACTTC. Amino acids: CASSLRREGPRDIQYF.